The sequence of this T cell receptor (beta chain) was determined in a study of cytomegalovirus exposure and HLA in healthy donors. A note on this clone: What it recognizes is unknown.

CDR1 MGHRA and CDR2 YSYEKL come from the germline V gene. Trimming cost V 0 bases and J 2 bases, with 11 bases left between them. The CDR3 is made up of 16 amino acids. The study ran its PCR with 60 Vbeta and 13 Jbeta primers. Sequencing used immunoSEQ multiplex PCR; TCRdb keeps in-frame clones, though not all of them. The table lists approximately 220,000 clones, approximately 80% of them singletons. Study-wide results and caveats: It was reported in a later analysis that an Asian-associated ancestry cluster showed fewer N-insertions than the roughly 670-donor mean. The study put 150 or so TCR beta chains on its list as cytomegalovirus-associated. An apparent linkage of common viral pathogens to several of the most significant clusters emerged in a later analysis.

The clonotype was recovered from a boy between 2 and 10 years old in good health and CMV-seronegative. The specimen sequenced was PBMCs. This chain uses TRBV4-1 with TRBJ2-4; perhaps TRBD2 as D (6 bases). The CDR3 loop is CASSQEAGGTKNIQYF. The CDR3, as DNA: TGCGCCAGCAGCCAAGAGGCCGGGGGAACCAAAAACATTCAGTACTTC.